The source of this T cell receptor (beta chain) is a study of CD8+ T cells in alopecia areata. Overall study: Treated patients swallowed 5 to 10 mg of oral tofacitinib twice daily. Study-level points and caveats: Affected lesional scalp, above all in alopecia totalis/universalis, was more clonal than normal scalp. Sequence data from scalp samples additionally include resident alphabeta T cells of normal skin.

Once RNA had been extracted, it was reverse transcribed into cDNA to act as the sequencing template. Only in-frame clones appear in the TCRdb table, and some are missing; sequencing was by immunoSEQ multiplex PCR. The sample consists of 100,000 to 150,000 clones, about 57% of them appearing once. It was from alopecia areata patients that lesional scalp punch biopsies and peripheral blood were collected. As to this clone: Its target is unknown.

CDR1 is LGHNA, CDR2 YSLEER, per germline. CDR3 size: 15 residues. Trimming took 4 bases from V and 3 from J; bases not matched to a gene: 9. The V gene is TRBV4-3, the J gene TRBJ2-7; TRBD2 aligns across 7 bases. This sample comprised CD4+ T cells sorted from blood, obtained at week 0. The TCR comes from a human donor with alopecia areata. CDR3 region: CASSLAGGGLYEQYF. In DNA form, the CDR3 reads TGCGCCAGCAGCCTGGCGGGCGGGGGACTCTACGAGCAGTACTTC.